The subject of this entry is one T cell receptor (beta chain). The antigen remains undetermined. The record originates from a study of cytomegalovirus exposure and HLA in healthy donors. Background on the study: Within an early data release were tens of millions of unique TCRs drawn from HLA-typed donors.

Overall study results and limits: Later, TCR association rates were found to vary by HLA locus, highest for DRB1 and lowest for HLA-C.

PCR was performed using 60 Vbeta and 13 Jbeta primers. Sequencing used immunoSEQ multiplex PCR; TCRdb keeps in-frame clones, though not all of them. The sample contains 70,000 to 100,000 clones, approximately 68% of which appear only once. Trimming took 6 bases from V and 7 from J; bases not matched to a gene: 7. CDR1 is MNHEY, CDR2 SMNVEV, per germline (reference sequence). CDR3 length equals 14 residues. This rearrangement joins TRBV27 to TRBJ2-7; 12 bases agree with TRBD1. Sequenced sample: PBMCs. The sequence was collected from a woman in her forties or fifties in good health and CMV-seropositive. CDR3 nucleotide sequence: TGTGCCAGCAGCCCGGGACAGGGGGCATTAGAGCAGTACTTC. This encodes CASSPGQGALEQYF.